Listed below are T cell receptor beta chains from one sample, sequenced in a study of blood T cell repertoires in COVID-19. Clones were sequenced by immunoSEQ multiplex PCR, and TCRdb holds only the in-frame ones, with some missing. The profile covers fewer than 300,000 clones, with around 89% appearing a single time and 8.8% taken by the ten largest. The sequencing input was PBMCs or T cells enriched from blood (not recorded which). These receptors were obtained from a middle-aged man who had recovered from COVID-19. CDR3s include the opening cysteine and the closing phenylalanine or tryptophan. D genes are given only for firm matches. Clone size is given for some rows only: seen once, a few or many times, or a class if the clone is expanded.

CDR3 length | clone size | J gene | V gene | D gene | CDR3 protein | CDR3 DNA
15 | - | TRBJ2-1 | TRBV7-3 | TRBD2 | CASSRAGEGYNEQFF | TGTGCCAGCAGCCGAGCGGGAGAGGGTTACAATGAGCAGTTCTTC
13 | - | TRBJ2-5 | TRBV19 | - | CATSTGNQETQYF | TGTGCCACCTCGACAGGTAACCAAGAGACCCAGTACTTC
16 | - | TRBJ1-2 | TRBV5-1 | TRBD1 | CASSLIGRDRGYGYTF | TGCGCCAGCAGCTTGATAGGTCGGGACAGGGGATATGGCTACACCTTC
14 | - | TRBJ1-3 | TRBV2 | TRBD1 | CASNDRASGNTIYF | TGTGCCAGCAACGACAGGGCCTCTGGAAACACCATATATTTT
15 | - | TRBJ2-3 | TRBV18 | - | CASSPISGEPDTQYF | TGTGCCAGCTCACCAATTAGTGGGGAGCCAGATACGCAGTATTTT
12 | - | TRBJ1-6 | TRBV18 | - | CASSRDEEPLHF | TGTGCCAGCTCACGAGATGAGGAGCCCCTCCACTTT
14 | many | TRBJ1-2 | TRBV5-4 | - | CASSLASVLGGYTF | TGTGCCAGCAGCTTGGCCTCTGTTCTCGGTGGCTACACCTTC
16 | - | TRBJ1-4 | TRBV6-1 | - | CASSEERQLSNEKLFF | TGTGCCAGCAGTGAAGAAAGACAGTTGAGTAATGAAAAACTGTTTTTT
16 | once | TRBJ1-2 | TRBV7-2 | - | CASSAAPQQGNYGYTF | TGTGCCAGCAGCGCGGCTCCCCAACAGGGTAACTATGGCTACACCTTC
14 | - | TRBJ1-2 | TRBV28 | - | CASSLGSGDYGYTF | TGTGCCAGCAGTTTAGGATCAGGGGACTATGGCTACACCTTC
13 | - | TRBJ2-7 | TRBV14 | - | CASSQDFGGEQYF | TGTGCCAGCAGCCAAGATTTTGGCGGCGAGCAGTACTTC
15 | - | TRBJ1-3 | TRBV30 | - | CAWSVLQASGNTIYF | TGTGCCTGGAGTGTACTACAGGCCTCTGGAAACACCATATATTTT
17 | - | TRBJ2-3 | TRBV7-9 | TRBD2 | CATNRPSGRVGTDTQYF | TGTGCCACCAACCGGCCTAGCGGACGGGTCGGCACAGATACGCAGTATTTT
15 | once | TRBJ1-2 | TRBV14 | TRBD1 | CASSHYRDRGARPTF | TGTGCCAGCAGCCATTACCGGGACAGGGGGGCTCGACCCACCTTC
13 | - | TRBJ2-7 | TRBV7-3 | - | CASSGYPGQPQYF | TGTGCCAGCAGTGGTTACCCTGGACAGCCGCAGTACTTC
15 | - | TRBJ1-4 | TRBV5-1 | TRBD1 | CASSSTGGAGEKLFF | TGCGCCAGCAGCAGTACAGGGGGCGCGGGTGAAAAACTGTTTTTT
15 | - | TRBJ1-3 | TRBV5-1 | - | CASSFADGVGNTIYF | TGCGCCAGCAGCTTCGCCGACGGAGTCGGAAACACCATATATTTT
16 | few | TRBJ2-7 | TRBV5-3 | TRBD1 | CARSPTPDRGLYEQYF | TGTGCCAGAAGCCCTACCCCGGACAGGGGGCTATACGAGCAGTACTTC
16 | - | TRBJ2-2 | TRBV27 | TRBD2 | CASSPLSGRLTGELFF | TGTGCCAGCAGTCCCCTGAGCGGGAGGTTAACCGGGGAGCTGTTTTTT
17 | once | TRBJ2-1 | TRBV7-6 | TRBD2 | CASSLALLGTSGREQFF | TGTGCCAGCAGCTTAGCGCTTTTGGGGACTAGCGGTCGTGAGCAGTTCTTC
13 | once | TRBJ1-1 | TRBV18 | TRBD1 | CASSPQGGTEAFF | TGTGCCAGCTCACCTCAGGGGGGTACTGAAGCTTTCTTT
15 | - | TRBJ2-3 | TRBV7-2 | TRBD2 | CASSSSGSWADTQYF | TGTGCCAGCAGCAGTAGCGGGAGTTGGGCAGATACGCAGTATTTT
16 | once | TRBJ2-7 | TRBV11-3 | - | CASSLGGPTGPYEQYF | TGTGCCAGCAGCTTAGGAGGCCCCACAGGGCCCTACGAGCAGTACTTC
15 | once | TRBJ1-5 | TRBV3-1/TRBV3-2 | - | CASSQGLGVGQPQHF | TGTGCCAGCAGCCAAGGGTTAGGGGTCGGGCAGCCCCAGCATTTT
15 | - | TRBJ2-1 | TRBV11-2 | TRBD2 | CASLGSGLATNEQFF | TGTGCCAGCCTCGGGTCGGGACTAGCGACCAATGAGCAGTTCTTC
17 | - | TRBJ2-3 | TRBV5-6 | TRBD2 | CASSLAASGRAWDTQYF | TGTGCCAGCAGCTTGGCGGCTAGCGGGAGGGCGTGGGATACGCAGTATTTT
15 | - | TRBJ1-2 | TRBV5-4 | TRBD1 | CASSLWGTGAGGYTF | TGTGCCAGCAGCTTGTGGGGAACAGGGGCGGGAGGCTACACCTTC
14 | once | TRBJ1-2 | TRBV7-9 | TRBD1 | CASTSRQGGYGYTF | TGTGCCAGCACGTCCCGACAGGGAGGATATGGCTACACCTTC
16 | - | TRBJ2-1 | TRBV24-1 | TRBD2 | CATSGGTSGTYNEQFF | TGTGCCACCAGTGGAGGGACTAGCGGCACCTACAATGAGCAGTTCTTC
13 | once | TRBJ1-2 | TRBV5-1 | TRBD1 | CASSNRGAGGYTF | TGCGCCAGCAGCAACAGGGGGGCGGGTGGCTACACCTTC
16 | once | TRBJ2-3 | TRBV7-3 | TRBD2 | CASSSHGGANTDTQYF | TGTGCCAGCAGCTCACACGGGGGGGCGAACACAGATACGCAGTATTTT
14 | - | TRBJ2-7 | TRBV27 | - | CASKAQGSPYEQYF | TGTGCCAGCAAGGCCCAGGGGTCCCCCTACGAGCAGTACTTC
15 | - | TRBJ1-2 | TRBV3-1/TRBV3-2 | TRBD1 | CASSQVPTGGFGYTF | TGTGCCAGCAGCCAAGTGCCGACAGGGGGCTTTGGCTACACCTTC
16 | - | TRBJ1-4 | TRBV18 | - | CASSPPEGRINEKLFF | TGTGCCAGCTCACCACCGGAGGGGCGGATTAATGAAAAACTGTTTTTT
16 | - | TRBJ2-3 | TRBV4-3 | TRBD2 | CASSQEVSGYTDTQYF | TGCGCCAGCAGCCAAGAGGTTAGCGGGTACACAGATACGCAGTATTTT
15 | - | TRBJ2-5 | TRBV7-3 | TRBD2 | CASSLGWTSKETQYF | TGTGCCAGCAGCTTAGGGTGGACTAGCAAAGAGACCCAGTACTTC
15 | - | TRBJ2-7 | TRBV6-5 | TRBD2 | CASRQPGLGGYEQYF | TGTGCCAGCAGGCAACCGGGACTAGGGGGTTACGAGCAGTACTTC
14 | many | TRBJ2-1 | TRBV5-1 | - | CASSPYSVGYEQFF | TGCGCCAGCAGCCCTTATAGCGTGGGCTATGAGCAGTTCTTC
13 | - | TRBJ1-5 | TRBV10-3 | - | CAISVEPTQPQHF | TGTGCCATCAGTGTAGAGCCAACTCAGCCCCAGCATTTT
11 | - | TRBJ1-2 | TRBV5-1 | - | CASSPQWGYTF | TGCGCCAGCAGCCCTCAGTGGGGCTACACCTTC
18 | - | TRBJ2-4 | TRBV11-2 | TRBD2 | CASSLAGEGRLGKNIQYF | TGTGCCAGCAGCTTAGCGGGGGAGGGGCGGTTAGGCAAAAACATTCAGTACTTC
13 | - | TRBJ2-7 | TRBV3-1/TRBV3-2 | TRBD1 | CASSRQGPYEQYF | TGTGCCAGCAGCCGACAGGGACCCTACGAGCAGTACTTC
15 | - | TRBJ1-4 | TRBV25-1 | - | CASSVFGGGSEKLFF | TGTGCCAGCAGTGTTTTTGGTGGAGGATCGGAAAAACTGTTTTTT
14 | once | TRBJ1-1 | TRBV15 | - | CATSRDSPNTEAFF | TGTGCCACCAGCAGGGACAGCCCGAACACTGAAGCTTTCTTT
14 | - | TRBJ2-1 | TRBV5-1 | TRBD1 | CASSSDREGNEQFF | TGCGCCAGCAGTTCGGACAGGGAAGGGAATGAGCAGTTCTTC
19 | - | TRBJ2-7 | TRBV7-6 | TRBD2 | CASSLLGEKREGRVDEQYF | TGTGCCAGCAGCTTATTAGGGGAGAAGCGGGAGGGCCGCGTCGACGAGCAGTACTTC
14 | - | TRBJ1-1 | TRBV5-1 | - | CASSPREGPTEAFF | TGCGCCAGCAGCCCTCGGGAGGGGCCCACTGAAGCTTTCTTT
16 | - | TRBJ2-1 | TRBV27 | TRBD2 | CASSFEGLAINNEQFF | TGTGCCAGCAGTTTCGAGGGACTAGCAATCAACAATGAGCAGTTCTTC
15 | - | TRBJ1-5 | TRBV2 | - | CASSEQGLSNQPQHF | TGTGCCAGCAGTGAACAGGGTCTGAGCAATCAGCCCCAGCATTTT
15 | few | TRBJ2-3 | TRBV20-1 | TRBD2 | CSASSGTSGTDTQYF | TGCAGTGCTAGTTCTGGGACTAGCGGGACAGATACGCAGTATTTT
15 | - | TRBJ1-5 | TRBV27 | - | CASSEVGGRNQPQHF | TGTGCCAGCAGTGAGGTGGGGGGGCGGAATCAGCCCCAGCATTTT
15 | - | TRBJ1-3 | TRBV2 | - | CASSEVDTKGNTIYF | TGTGCCAGCAGTGAAGTTGACACAAAAGGAAACACCATATATTTT
21 | - | TRBJ1-1 | TRBV5-3 | TRBD1 | CARSLRRGQGFPRGLNTEAFF | TGTGCCAGAAGCTTGAGACGGGGACAGGGGTTTCCGCGGGGTTTGAACACTGAAGCTTTCTTT
16 | - | TRBJ2-1 | TRBV7-3 | TRBD2 | CASSYIAGGPYNEQFF | TGTGCCAGCAGCTATATAGCGGGGGGGCCCTACAATGAGCAGTTCTTC
15 | - | TRBJ2-7 | TRBV7-2 | TRBD2 | CASSLASGRVGEQYF | TGTGCCAGCAGCTTAGCTAGCGGGAGAGTGGGCGAGCAGTACTTC
16 | - | TRBJ2-1 | TRBV13 | TRBD1 | CASSPSDRVRPDEQFF | TGTGCCAGCAGCCCTTCGGACAGGGTAAGGCCGGATGAGCAGTTCTTC
14 | - | TRBJ2-1 | TRBV5-6 | TRBD2 | CASSLRLAGGKQFF | TGTGCCAGCAGCCTCAGACTAGCGGGGGGGAAGCAGTTCTTC
12 | - | TRBJ2-1 | TRBV12-3/TRBV12-4 | TRBD2 | CASRKGLAVKFF | TGTGCCAGCAGAAAAGGACTAGCGGTTAAGTTCTTC
14 | once | TRBJ2-1 | TRBV6-1 | TRBD1 | CASSDDRVPGEQFF | TGTGCCAGCAGTGACGACAGGGTTCCCGGTGAGCAGTTCTTC
14 | - | TRBJ1-4 | TRBV18 | - | CASSPNRDNEKLFF | TGTGCCAGCTCACCAAACAGGGATAATGAAAAACTGTTTTTT